The present entry profiles one T cell receptor beta chain with its context. Its antigen remains unidentified. The source of the sample is a study of blood T cell dynamics during melanoma immunotherapy. Notes on the study in general: Clones driving repertoire changes may be melanoma-specific or general immune activation.

The CDR3 is made up of 15 amino acids. The trim removed 1 base at V and 7 bases at J, leaving 10 bases unmatched. From germline, CDR1 is GTSNPN and CDR2 SVGIG (reference sequence). The method was immunoSEQ multiplex PCR; TCRdb's version includes in-frame clones alone and lacks a portion of them. In the table there are around 15,000 clones, approximately 81% of which are singletons. Time point reported: pre-treatment baseline. The J gene is TRBJ2-5, the V gene TRBV30, with 9 bases that match TRBD2. This sequence was found in a human donor with melanoma. Sequencing used blood, obtained from a patient treated with checkpoint blockade. CDR3 sequence reads: CAWSASGGPSVTQYF. In DNA form, the CDR3 reads TGTGCCTGGAGTGCCAGCGGGGGGCCCTCTGTGACCCAGTACTTC. Supplemented by reference TRBV30 and TRBJ2-5, the full variable domain reads SQTIHQWPATLVQPVGSPLSLECTVEGTSNPNLYWYRQAAGRGLQLLFYSVGIGQISSEVPQNLSASRPQDRQFILSSKKLLLSDSGFYLCAWSASGGPSVTQYFGPGTRLLVL.